These 31 T cell receptor beta chains originate from one sample sequenced in a study of radiotherapy plus CTLA-4 blockade in lung cancer. Assay used: immunoSEQ multiplex PCR; TCRdb lists only in-frame clones, some missing. The table records 51,000 or so clones, around nine tenths of them present only once. The specimen comprised peripheral blood, sampled from a patient treated with radiotherapy plus ipilimumab. Every receptor here comes from a human donor with non-small cell lung cancer whose response to radiotherapy plus ipilimumab could not be evaluated.

This clone was seen more than once but under ten times. The junction and the germline gene differ at one end; a read error may be behind it. The chain couples TRBV29-1 to TRBJ2-7; TRBD2 matches at 7 bases. Germline CDR1 SQVTM, CDR2 ANQGSEA. There are 10 residues in the CDR3. This chain's CDR3 is CSGSSGGGKF. CDR3 DNA: TGCAGCGGATCTAGCGGAGGCGGGAAATTC.

This sequence joins TRBV18 and TRBJ1-1, with TRBD1 as a possible D gene (5 bases). Trimming took 3 bases from V and 0 from J, leaving 11 bases between them. Germline V gene data show CDR1 as KGHSH and CDR2 as LQKENI. The CDR3 runs 15 residues. The CDR3 here is CASSPFDSLNTEAFF. The CDR3 DNA reads TGTGCCAGCTCACCTTTCGACAGCCTGAACACTGAAGCTTTCTTT.

The genes are TRBV27 and TRBJ1-2; 8 bases match TRBD1. The V gene end was trimmed by 3 bases and the J gene end by 5 bases; junction bases not matched to a gene: 5. This CDR3 is built from 14 residues. Per the germline V gene, CDR1 is MNHEY and CDR2 is SMNVEV (reference sequence). In DNA, the CDR3 is TGTGCCAGCAGTTTCGCCGACAGGGGTTATGGCTACACCTTC. This codes for CASSFADRGYGYTF.

This clone was seen a few times. This chain links TRBV19 with TRBJ1-6; D gene unclear. The V gene lost 5 bases and the J gene lost 3 bases, with 11 bases spanning the gap. This CDR3 comprises 15 residues. In germline, CDR1 is LNHDA, CDR2 SQIVND (reference sequence). The CDR3 sequence: CASSPVSNYNSPLHF. The CDR3, as DNA: TGTGCCAGTAGTCCCGTAAGCAACTATAATTCACCCCTCCACTTT.

V usage is TRBV10-3 and J usage is TRBJ1-1; D perhaps matches TRBD1 (6 bases). Germline CDR1 is ENHRY and CDR2 is SYGVKD. This CDR3 has 15 residues. Trimming removed 3 bases from V and 4 bases from J, with 15 bases in between. In DNA, the CDR3 is TGTGCCATCAGTGACCCGGGGGGCAAGGGCACTGAAGCTTTCTTT. Translated, it gives CAISDPGGKGTEAFF.

The V and J genes are TRBV27 and TRBJ2-3; 8 bases match TRBD2. Germline CDR1 and CDR2: MNHEY and SMNVEV (reference sequence). CDR3 length equals 16 residues. The trim removed 5 bases at V and 1 base at J, leaving 8 bases unmatched. CDR3 coding DNA: TGTGCCAGCAGTCCTTCAGCGGGGGTGGGCACAGATACGCAGTATTTT. Amino acid sequence: CASSPSAGVGTDTQYF.

The CDR3 DNA sequence: TGTGCCAGCAGCCTAGGGGCGGCGGGCACTGAAGCTTTCTTT. It codes for CASSLGAAGTEAFF. The J gene is TRBJ1-1, the V gene TRBV9; the D gene is possibly TRBD1 (5 bases). Germline CDR1 and CDR2: SGDLS and YYNGEE. The CDR3 is made up of 14 amino acids. The V gene lost 4 bases and the J gene lost 4 bases, with 14 bases spanning the gap.

This clone was recorded once. The V and J genes are TRBV5-4 and TRBJ2-1, with 14 bases identical to TRBD2. CDR1 and CDR2 from the germline V gene are SGHNT and YYREEE (reference sequence). CDR3 length: 16 amino acids. V was pared by 0 bases and J by 7 bases, with 3 bases of the junction left unmatched. The CDR3 reads CASSLATSGRVNEQFF. The DNA of the CDR3 is TGTGCCAGCAGCTTGGCGACTAGCGGGAGGGTGAATGAGCAGTTCTTC.

The J gene is TRBJ1-2, the V gene TRBV4-1; D possibly corresponds to TRBD1 (6 bases). This CDR3 is built from 14 residues. Germline lookup yields CDR1 MGHRA and CDR2 YSYEKL. Trimming took off 0 bases at V and 4 bases at J, with 9 bases between the two ends. CDR3 bases: TGCGCCAGCAGCCAAGAGGGGGACATCTATGGCTACACCTTC. It yields the protein CASSQEGDIYGYTF.

This clone was picked up one time. V and J are TRBV9 and TRBJ2-2; weak D call: TRBD2 (5 bases). Trimming cost V 4 bases and J 7 bases, with 11 bases left between them. Germline CDR1 is SGDLS and CDR2 is YYNGEE. The CDR3 has 13 amino acids. For the CDR3, the DNA is TGTGCCAGCAGCCCTCGTCGGGGCGGGGAGCTGTTTTTT. Translation gives CASSPRRGGELFF.

Details on this clone: One end of the junction varies from germline; a read error may be responsible. Other DNA sequences of this sample code for an identical CDR3. The rearrangement links TRBV6-4 to TRBJ1-2; 11 nucleotides match TRBD1. The germline CDR1 and CDR2 sequences are MRHNA and SNTAGT. The CDR3 loop spans 15 amino acids. CDR3 nucleotides: TGTGCCAGCAACCCGGACAGGGGGCATAACTACGGCTACACCTTC. Translated: CASNPDRGHNYGYTF.

The genes are TRBV9 and TRBJ2-2, with D maybe TRBD1 (6 bases). Trimming shortened V by 3 bases and J by 1 base, and 19 bases separated the two germline ends. The CDR3 contains 18 residues. The germline V gene encodes CDR1 SGDLS and CDR2 YYNGEE. DNA of the CDR3: TGTGCCAGCAGCGCCCTGCCGAGGTCAGGGGAGAACACCGGGGAGCTGTTTTTT. Its protein is CASSALPRSGENTGELFF.

The chain combines TRBV9 with TRBJ2-5; 12 bases align to TRBD2. This CDR3 is 19 amino acids long. CDR1 is SGDLS, CDR2 YYNGEE, per germline. V lost 3 bases, J lost 5 bases, and 17 bases stayed unmatched. The CDR3 sequence is CASSALTPFGLAGTETQYF. CDR3 DNA: TGTGCCAGCAGCGCTTTAACCCCCTTCGGACTAGCGGGAACCGAGACCCAGTACTTC.

The chain uses TRBV11-2 and TRBJ2-7, with 7 positions matching TRBD2. V lost 1 base and J lost 0; bases outside the gene matches: 3. This CDR3 comprises 15 residues. The germline gives CDR1 SGHAT, CDR2 FQNNGV. CDR3 region: CASSLVAGVSYEQYF. In DNA, the CDR3 is TGTGCCAGCAGCTTAGTCGCGGGGGTCTCCTACGAGCAGTACTTC.

V and J are TRBV11-3 and TRBJ2-7; TRBD2 might be the D (6 bases). This CDR3 has 16 residues. Trimming shortened V by 1 base and J by 5 bases, and 18 bases separated the two germline ends. Per germline, CDR1 SGHNT and CDR2 YENEEA. In nucleotides, the CDR3 is TGTGCCAGCAGCTTAGGGGGAGGCACCCATAGGGACGAGCAGTACTTC. This gives the protein CASSLGGGTHRDEQYF.

The V call is TRBV19, the J call TRBJ1-3; the D is unclear. The ends were cut back, 3 bases at V and 0 bases at J, with 9 bases in the middle. The CDR3 consists of 15 residues. The V gene's germline CDR1 is LNHDA and CDR2 SQIVND (reference sequence). DNA of the CDR3: TGTGCCAGTAGTATGGCCGGGGACTCTGGAAACACCATATATTTT. As protein: CASSMAGDSGNTIYF.

The chain uses TRBV7-2 and TRBJ1-5; maybe TRBD1 (5 bases). Germline V gene data show CDR1 as SGHTA and CDR2 as FQGNSA. With 1 base removed from V and 4 bases from J, the gap between germline ends came to 14 bases. CDR3 length: 16 amino acids. The CDR3 nucleotides are TGTGCCAGCAGCTTAGGGGGGGATAGGGTAAATCAGCCCCAGCATTTT. Protein: CASSLGGDRVNQPQHF.

The chain combines TRBV29-1 with TRBJ1-1; 7 nucleotides line up with TRBD1. Germline CDR1 is SQVTM and CDR2 is ANQGSEA. The CDR3 extends over 12 amino acids. After removal of 4 bases from V and 5 bases from J, the junction contained 4 bases not matched to a gene. The CDR3 DNA reads TGCAGCGTTGGACAGGGATGGACTGAAGCTTTCTTT. It translates to CSVGQGWTEAFF.

The chain joins TRBV27 to TRBJ2-1; TRBD2 aligns across 9 bases. The V gene's germline CDR1 is MNHEY and CDR2 SMNVEV (reference sequence). This CDR3 spans 15 amino acids. The V gene end was trimmed by 5 bases and the J gene end by 6 bases; junction bases not matched to a gene: 8. The CDR3 DNA follows: TGTGCCAGCAGTATAAGCGGGGGGCGATCCAATGAGCAGTTCTTC. Its translation: CASSISGGRSNEQFF.

This clone came up a few times. The genes are TRBV6-5 and TRBJ2-2, with D possibly TRBD1 on 6 matching bases. Germline CDR1 and CDR2: MNHEY and SVGAGI. The CDR3 sequence is 15 residues long. V was cut by 0 bases and J by 1 base, with 6 bases left in between. The CDR3 DNA reads TGTGCCAGCAGTTACTCGGGACAGAACACCGGGGAGCTGTTTTTT. The encoded protein is CASSYSGQNTGELFF.

The table lists this clone with a few counts. The V gene is TRBV10-2, the J gene TRBJ1-1; D gene uncertain. V lost 0 bases, J lost 7 bases, and 15 bases lay in between. The CDR3 contains 15 residues. Germline-derived CDR1 and CDR2 are WSHSY and SAAADI. CDR3 in DNA: TGCGCCAGCAGTGAGTCAGGCACGGGGAGCAATGAAGCTTTCTTT. It specifies CASSESGTGSNEAFF.

This clone appeared once. The chain couples TRBV28 to TRBJ2-7; D possibly corresponds to TRBD1 (6 bases). V was cut by 6 bases and J by 7 bases, with 16 bases left in between. The CDR3 covers 13 residues. Germline loops: CDR1 MDHEN, CDR2 SYDVKM. DNA of the CDR3: TGTGCCAGCAGGCTACAGGGATCAAATGAGCAGTACTTC. It encodes CASRLQGSNEQYF.

Comments on this clone: At the DNA level, this CDR3 is encoded by other sequences in the same sample as well. The chain uses TRBV7-9 and TRBJ2-5; TRBD2 is a possible D gene (5 bases). The CDR3 extends over 14 amino acids. The V gene's germline CDR1 is SEHNR and CDR2 FQNEAQ (reference sequence). V lost 6 bases and J lost 5, with 16 bases in between. DNA of the CDR3: TGTGCCAGCAGTTTCTATCCCACGGGGGAGACCCAGTACTTC. Protein product: CASSFYPTGETQYF. Combining the CDR3 with reference TRBV7-9 and TRBJ2-5 gives the whole variable domain DTGVSQNPRHKITKRGQNVTFRCDPISEHNRLYWYRQTLGQGPEFLTYFQNEAQLEKSRLLSDRFSAERPKGSFSTLEIQRTEQGDSAMYLCASSFYPTGETQYFGPGTRLLVL.

V usage is TRBV5-4 and J usage is TRBJ1-3; 7 bases match TRBD1. Per germline, CDR1 SGHNT and CDR2 YYREEE (reference sequence). V trimming: 4 bases; J trimming: 3 bases; junction bases outside the gene matches: 7. The CDR3 is 15 residues long. CDR3 sequence: CASSRGRGVGNTIYF. CDR3 coding DNA: TGTGCCAGCAGCCGCGGCAGGGGGGTTGGAAACACCATATATTTT.

The chain links TRBV5-4 to TRBJ2-3, with a tentative D call TRBD2 (6 bases). The V and J ends lost 4 bases and 1 base respectively, with 10 bases between them. Germline V gives CDR1 SGHNT, CDR2 YYREEE (reference sequence). The CDR3 spans 14 residues. The CDR3 DNA follows: TGTGCCAGCAGCGCGGGACCCGGCACAGATACGCAGTATTTT. Translated, it gives CASSAGPGTDTQYF.

This chain links TRBV5-1 with TRBJ2-7; 10 bases line up with TRBD2. The germline CDR1 and CDR2 sequences are SGHRS and YFSETQ. The CDR3 runs 15 residues. V shed 4 bases, J shed 7 bases, and the junction held 11 bases outside the gene matches. The CDR3 reads CASSTTSGEPGEQYF. The CDR3, as DNA: TGCGCCAGCAGCACCACTAGCGGGGAGCCAGGGGAGCAGTACTTC.

The chain links TRBV29-1 to TRBJ1-2; 7 bases agree with TRBD1. The CDR3 totals 14 residues. The junction had 9 bases not matched to a gene; V was cut back by 6 bases and J by 2 bases. In germline, CDR1 is SQVTM, CDR2 ANQGSEA. CDR3 nucleotides: TGCAGCGTAGCTACAGGGGTGTTCAACTATGGCTACACCTTC. This encodes CSVATGVFNYGYTF.

The genes are TRBV4-1 and TRBJ2-3, with D perhaps matching TRBD2 (5 bases). V lost 4 bases, J lost 1 base, and 15 bases lay in between. This CDR3 has 16 residues. CDR1 and CDR2 (germline): MGHRA, YSYEKL. As DNA, the CDR3 is TGCGCCAGCAGCCTGGACTCGACCAAACGCACAGATACGCAGTATTTT. Encoded protein: CASSLDSTKRTDTQYF.

V gene TRBV7-2 combines with J gene TRBJ1-6; D is ambiguous. V was cut by 0 bases and J by 9 bases, with 9 bases left in between. The germline gives CDR1 SGHTA, CDR2 FQGNSA. The CDR3 loop spans 14 amino acids. The CDR3 DNA is TGTGCCAGCAGCTTAGCCGGGATCGGTTCACCCCTCCACTTT. This translates into CASSLAGIGSPLHF.

In this sample, this clone turned up a few times. The rearrangement links TRBV25-1 to TRBJ1-1; the D gene is possibly TRBD1 (5 bases). The ends were cut back, 5 bases at V and 3 bases at J, with 7 bases in the middle. The CDR3 sequence is 12 residues long. The germline gives CDR1 MGHDK, CDR2 SYGVNS. The CDR3 bases are TGTGCCAGCAGTTGGGGGGACACTGAAGCTTTCTTT. It translates to CASSWGDTEAFF. The whole variable domain, remainder taken from reference TRBV25-1 and TRBJ1-1, is EADIYQTPRYLVIGTGKKITLECSQTMGHDKMYWYQQDPGMELHLIHYSYGVNSTEKGDLSSESTVSRIRTEHFPLTLESARPSHTSQYLCASSWGDTEAFFGQGTRLTVV.

The chain joins TRBV18 to TRBJ2-4; TRBD1 might be the D (6 bases). Germline-derived CDR1 and CDR2 are KGHSH and LQKENI. The CDR3 is 16 amino acids. Trimming took off 2 bases at V and 0 bases at J, with 11 bases between the two ends. The CDR3 region is CASSPLQGLAKNIQYF. CDR3 DNA sequence: TGTGCCAGCTCACCATTACAGGGCCTAGCCAAAAACATTCAGTACTTC. Using reference TRBV18 and TRBJ2-4 for the parts outside the CDR3, the full variable domain is NAGVMQNPRHLVRRRGQEARLRCSPMKGHSHVYWYRQLPEEGLKFMVYLQKENIIDESGMPKERFSAEFPKEGPSILRIQQVVRGDSAAYFCASSPLQGLAKNIQYFGAGTRLSVL.